These 25 T cell receptor beta chains originate from one sample sequenced in a study of cytomegalovirus exposure and HLA in healthy donors. The PCR ran on 60 Vbeta and 13 Jbeta primers. Method: immunoSEQ multiplex PCR; TCRdb's copy keeps in-frame clones and lacks some. The sample gives about 84,000 clones, 55% to 65% of which show up once; approximately 15% is in the top ten. Specimen: PBMCs. The source of these receptors is a woman between 40 and 50 years old in good health and CMV-seropositive.

J is TRBJ2-5 and V is TRBV5-4; TRBD1 matches at 7 bases. The end of the DNA aligns better with TRBJ2-7, so the J call may be wrong. The germline CDR1 and CDR2 sequences are SGHNT and YYREEE (reference sequence). CDR3 length: 14 amino acids. CDR3 nucleotide sequence: TGTGCCAGCAGCGTCGACAGGGACTCCTACGAGCAGTACTTC. It codes for CASSVDRDSYEQYF.

This chain connects TRBV4-2 to TRBJ2-6; D gene unclear. This CDR3 is 16 amino acids long. Trimming removed 0 bases from V and 0 bases from J, with 6 bases in between. Germline V CDR1 and CDR2: LGHNA, YNFKEQ. CDR3 nucleotide sequence: TGTGCCAGCAGCCAAGATCTTAGCTCTGGGGCCAACGTCCTGACTTTC. This gives the protein CASSQDLSSGANVLTF.

V is TRBV4-1 and J is TRBJ2-7; perhaps TRBD2 as D (5 bases). Deletions cut 0 bases from V and 2 bases from J, with 17 bases between. Looked up from germline, CDR1 is MGHRA and CDR2 is YSYEKL. This CDR3 is 17 amino acids long. The CDR3 loop is CASSQDLWRQVPYEQYF. The CDR3 DNA sequence: TGCGCCAGCAGCCAAGACCTCTGGAGGCAAGTCCCCTACGAGCAGTACTTC.

The chain links TRBV7-6 to TRBJ2-3, with 10 bases matching TRBD1. The ends lost 1 base at V and 6 bases at J; junction bases unmatched: 4. The CDR3 spans 15 residues. Per germline, CDR1 SGHVS and CDR2 FNYEAQ. CDR3 loop: CASSLGQGAGDTQYF. In nucleotides, the CDR3 is TGTGCCAGCAGCTTAGGACAGGGGGCAGGGGATACGCAGTATTTT. The full variable domain, rest sourced from reference TRBV7-6 and TRBJ2-3, is GAGVSQSPRYKVTKRGQDVALRCDPISGHVSLYWYRQALGQGPEFLTYFNYEAQQDKSGLPNDRFSAERPEGSISTLTIQRTEQRDSAMYRCASSLGQGAGDTQYFGPGTRLTVL.

This clone was observed once. The chain uses TRBV2 and TRBJ2-2, with 10 bases fitting TRBD2. The length of the CDR3 is 13 residues. The V segment lost 7 bases and the J segment 14 bases; nucleotides outside the gene matches: 10. Germline values: CDR1 SNHLY, CDR2 FYNNEI. CDR3 residues: CASNTQREGGLFF. The CDR3 nucleotides are TGTGCCAGCAATACACAGCGGGAGGGGGGCCTGTTTTTT.

The chain has TRBV28 and TRBJ2-7; 9 bases are a match to TRBD1. The CDR3 runs 14 residues. From germline, CDR1 is MDHEN and CDR2 SYDVKM. Germline trimming cut 6 bases from V and 0 bases from J; bases unmatched to any gene: 3. The CDR3 loop reads CASRTGGSSYEQYF. The DNA for the CDR3 is TGTGCCAGCAGGACAGGGGGGAGCTCCTACGAGCAGTACTTC. The whole variable domain, remainder taken from reference TRBV28 and TRBJ2-7, is DVKVTQSSRYLVKRTGEKVFLECVQDMDHENMFWYRQDPGLGLRLIYFSYDVKMKEKGDIPEGYSVSREKKERFSLILESASTNQTSMYLCASRTGGSSYEQYFGPGTRLTVT.

For the CDR3, the DNA is TGTGCCAGCAGTAACCTAGCGGGAGCCAAAAACATTCAGTACTTC. Translation: CASSNLAGAKNIQYF. The chain combines TRBV28 with TRBJ2-4, with TRBD2 matching 8 bases. Germline V gives CDR1 MDHEN, CDR2 SYDVKM. The CDR3 contains 15 residues. The V and J ends lost 5 bases and 0 bases, in that order; junction bases with no gene match: 3.

The V call is TRBV10-3, the J call TRBJ2-5; D remains unclear. There are 14 residues in the CDR3. Trimming shortened V by 3 bases and J by 0 bases, and 8 bases separated the two germline ends. CDR1 and CDR2 (germline): ENHRY, SYGVKD. The CDR3 coding sequence is TGTGCCATCAGTGAAGGAGCCTACCAAGAGACCCAGTACTTC. Its translation is CAISEGAYQETQYF.

This chain joins TRBV5-1 and TRBJ2-3, with 10 bases aligning to TRBD2. CDR1 SGHRS and CDR2 YFSETQ come from the germline V gene. The V segment lost 4 bases and the J segment 3 bases; nucleotides outside the gene matches: 8. The CDR3 is 16 residues long. The CDR3 region is CASSDPTSGTTDTQYF. The CDR3 region has the DNA TGCGCCAGCAGCGATCCTACTAGCGGGACTACAGATACGCAGTATTTT.

CDR3: CASSPGTGGSGANVLTF. The CDR3 nucleotides are TGTGCCAGCAGCCCAGGGACAGGGGGCTCTGGGGCCAACGTCCTGACTTTC. The chain couples TRBV27 to TRBJ2-6, with 11 bases identical to TRBD1. The trim removed 6 bases at V and 0 bases at J, leaving 4 bases unmatched. Germline lookup yields CDR1 MNHEY and CDR2 SMNVEV (reference sequence). The CDR3 runs 17 residues.

The chain is built from TRBV13 and TRBJ1-2, with 9 bases lining up with TRBD1. V shed 5 bases, J shed 0 bases, and the junction held 4 bases outside the gene matches. Germline CDR1 is PRHDT and CDR2 is FYEKMQ (reference sequence). This CDR3 spans 15 amino acids. The CDR3 nucleotides read TGTGCCAGCAGCGGAGGGGACAGGGCTAACTATGGCTACACCTTC. Amino acid sequence: CASSGGDRANYGYTF.

This chain joins TRBV4-1 and TRBJ1-1, with D perhaps TRBD1 (5 bases). V was clipped by 6 bases and J by 4 bases, with 15 bases between them. Germline V gene sequence: CDR1 MGHRA, CDR2 YSYEKL. This CDR3 is built from 14 residues. As DNA, the CDR3 is TGCGCCAGCAGTCCCCCGGGGGGGGGCACTGAAGCTTTCTTT. This gives the protein CASSPPGGGTEAFF.

The rearrangement joins TRBV2 to TRBJ1-1; D not resolved. The germline gives CDR1 SNHLY, CDR2 FYNNEI. The V gene lost 4 bases and the J gene lost 5 bases, with 17 bases spanning the gap. The CDR3 covers 15 residues. In DNA, the CDR3 is TGTGCCAGCAGTGCCTACTCGGTCGGAGGGACTGAAGCTTTCTTT. Protein product: CASSAYSVGGTEAFF.

V gene TRBV10-3 combines with J gene TRBJ1-3, with D perhaps matching TRBD1 (6 bases). CDR3 length equals 16 residues. Trimming shortened V by 6 bases and J by 0 bases, and 15 bases separated the two germline ends. CDR1 ENHRY and CDR2 SYGVKD come from the germline V gene. CDR3 protein: CAISGQLGDSGNTIYF. The CDR3, as DNA: TGTGCCATCAGCGGACAGCTAGGTGACTCTGGAAACACCATATATTTT.

The table lists this clone with a few counts. The CDR3 spells CASSFRCQGGWDQPQHF. The DNA for the CDR3 is TGTGCCAGCAGCTTTCGGTGTCAGGGAGGATGGGATCAGCCCCAGCATTTT. V usage is TRBV7-3 and J usage is TRBJ1-5; D is possibly TRBD1 (5 bases). Germline CDR1 SGHTA, CDR2 FQGTGA. V was pared by 3 bases and J by 5 bases, with 20 bases between. The CDR3 covers 17 residues.

J is TRBJ1-1 and V is TRBV21-1; the table gives TRBD1 as D, unverified against the DNA. TRBV21-1 has pseudogene status. The CDR3 sequence is 16 residues long. CDR3 bases: TGTGCCAGCAGCCCGGACAGGGGGCCCTTCAACACTGAAGCTTTCTTT. Translation: CASSPDRGPFNTEAFF.

This clone turned up a few times. The rearrangement uses TRBV5-6 and TRBJ1-6; D is perhaps TRBD1 (5 bases). Germline CDR1 SGHDT, CDR2 YYEEEE. The V and J ends lost 4 bases and 8 bases respectively, with 22 bases between them. There are 17 residues in the CDR3. CDR3: CASSAGERDILHSPLHF. The CDR3 DNA reads as TGTGCCAGCAGCGCGGGGGAGAGAGATATTCTTCATTCACCCCTCCACTTT.

The chain links TRBV7-3 to TRBJ2-7; 8 nucleotides agree with TRBD1. Germline loops: CDR1 SGHTA, CDR2 FQGTGA. The CDR3 covers 18 residues. The trim removed 8 bases at V and 1 base at J, leaving 19 bases unmatched. The CDR3 DNA is TGTGCCAGCCAAAAGGACAGGGTTTCCCACGGCTCTTCCTACGAGCAGTACTTC. This sequence encodes CASQKDRVSHGSSYEQYF.

This clone was observed a few times. The gene calls are TRBV27 and TRBJ1-2, with D perhaps matching TRBD1 (6 bases). This CDR3 comprises 13 residues. Trimming pared 6 bases from V and 5 bases from J, leaving 13 bases between. The germline V gene has CDR1 MNHEY and CDR2 SMNVEV (reference sequence). This CDR3 is CASRHRTDYGYTF. The CDR3 bases are TGTGCCAGCAGACACAGGACAGATTATGGCTACACCTTC.

V and J are TRBV19 and TRBJ1-5, with 10 bases identical to TRBD1. The junction had 1 base not matched to a gene; V was cut back by 9 bases and J by 2 bases. CDR3 size: 13 residues. Germline values: CDR1 LNHDA, CDR2 SQIVND (reference sequence). The CDR3 loop reads CASGQGGNQPQHF. The DNA for the CDR3 is TGTGCCAGCGGACAGGGGGGCAATCAGCCCCAGCATTTT. Supplemented by reference TRBV19 and TRBJ1-5, the full variable domain reads DGGITQSPKYLFRKEGQNVTLSCEQNLNHDAMYWYRQDPGQGLRLIYYSQIVNDFQKGDIAEGYSVSREKKESFPLTVTSAQKNPTAFYLCASGQGGNQPQHFGDGTRLSIL.

J is TRBJ1-1 and V is TRBV5-1; tentatively, D is TRBD1 (5 bases). The CDR3 covers 13 residues. Germline V CDR1 and CDR2: SGHRS, YFSETQ. The V and J ends lost 4 bases and 8 bases respectively, with 15 bases between them. CDR3 loop: CASSVGDSFEAFF. The CDR3 DNA reads as TGCGCCAGCAGCGTTGGGGACTCGTTCGAAGCTTTCTTT.

CDR3 DNA sequence: TGTGCCAGCAGACCGGACAGGGATGGCTACACCTTC. Its protein product is CASRPDRDGYTF. This chain links TRBV2 with TRBJ1-2; 8 nucleotides match TRBD1. V lost 6 bases to trimming and J lost 6 bases; unmatched junction nucleotides: 3. This CDR3 has 12 amino acids. The V gene's germline CDR1 is SNHLY and CDR2 FYNNEI.

The chain combines TRBV7-9 with TRBJ1-1; a weak D match, TRBD1 (6 bases). The V end was cut by 5 bases, the J end by 0 bases, with 10 bases between. The germline gives CDR1 SEHNR, CDR2 FQNEAQ (reference sequence). The CDR3 has 14 residues. In DNA, the CDR3 is TGTGCCAGCAGCACAAGGGGGATGAACACTGAAGCTTTCTTT. This gives the protein CASSTRGMNTEAFF.

This chain links TRBV7-2 with TRBJ2-2; 9 bases fit TRBD2. Germline V lookup: CDR1 SGHTA, CDR2 FQGNSA. V was clipped by 3 bases and J by 6 bases; unmatched bases: 11. The CDR3 is 17 amino acids. CDR3 sequence reads: CASSFPTDSGSPGELFF. CDR3 sequence (DNA): TGTGCCAGCAGCTTTCCGACGGATAGCGGGAGCCCCGGGGAGCTGTTTTTT.

J is TRBJ1-3 and V is TRBV5-4; D gene uncertain. The CDR3 totals 16 residues. CDR1 SGHNT and CDR2 YYREEE come from the germline V gene (reference sequence). Trimming took off 4 bases at V and 0 bases at J, with 14 bases between the two ends. CDR3 residues: CASSPRTGISGNTIYF. The CDR3 DNA follows: TGTGCCAGCAGCCCCCGAACGGGAATCTCTGGAAACACCATATATTTT.